This T cell receptor beta chain was recorded in a study of naive and memory T cell subsets. General observations from the study: The power law exponent of TCR abundance differed between naive and memory cells. Possibly reflecting memory cells re-expressing CD45RA, a few larger clonotypes occurred in naive repertoires, especially CD8.

In this sample, this clonotype turned up a few times. The antigen is not known. From the second PCR step, alpha and beta chains were amplified apart. CD4 T cells were positively selected, then CD8 T cells from the CD4-negative fraction. The CDR3 totals 17 residues. CDR1 MNHEY and CDR2 SVGAGI come from the germline V gene. Trimming took 7 bases from V and 1 from J, leaving 22 bases between them. Two oligonucleotides, mixed equimolar, formed the beta constant-region primer covering TRBC1 and TRBC2. Four rounds of PCR amplified the ligated cDNA using nested alpha and beta constant-region primers plus SP2. TCRdb reprocessed the UMI-ligation and nested PCR reads with MiXCR, giving one entry per CDR3 protein. The data contain 120,000 to 150,000 distinct CDR3 sequences, 22% of them singletons.

Sequences were obtained from naive CD4+ T cells from blood. V is TRBV6-5 and J is TRBJ1-1; D is uncertain. This TCR was sampled from a human donor in good health. The CDR3 loop reads CASKFYGVSTWNTEAFF. CDR3 coding DNA: TGTGCCAGCAAGTTTTACGGTGTCTCGACCTGGAACACTGAAGCTTTCTTT.